This TCR beta chain was found in a study of blood T cell repertoires in COVID-19. In the study overall: The United States, Italy and Spain were the sources of the acute and convalescent COVID-19 samples. From T cells, B-cell-depleted T cells, or PBMCs came the material, which was cDNA or gDNA.

Germline values: CDR1 GTSNPN, CDR2 SVGIG (reference sequence). There are 12 residues in the CDR3. Unmatched junction bases numbered 1, after V lost 5 bases and J lost 1 base. The authors' processing: Reference gene primer amplification gave nucleated cell count estimates. Libraries were prepared by immunoSEQ multiplex PCR; TCRdb keeps only in-frame clonotypes and omits some of them. V and J calls and clone size are as listed in that table; D and trimming were resolved from the DNA. The sample yields about 110,000 clones, over 65% seen once. There are a few counts of this clone. The sequencing input was peripheral blood. The V and J genes are TRBV30 and TRBJ1-1; TRBD1 aligns across 7 bases. This sequence was found in a human donor with acute or convalescent COVID-19. The donor label of this sample is uncertain. The CDR3 protein is CAWGQANTEAFF. The CDR3 region has the DNA TGTGCCTGGGGACAGGCGAACACTGAAGCTTTCTTT.